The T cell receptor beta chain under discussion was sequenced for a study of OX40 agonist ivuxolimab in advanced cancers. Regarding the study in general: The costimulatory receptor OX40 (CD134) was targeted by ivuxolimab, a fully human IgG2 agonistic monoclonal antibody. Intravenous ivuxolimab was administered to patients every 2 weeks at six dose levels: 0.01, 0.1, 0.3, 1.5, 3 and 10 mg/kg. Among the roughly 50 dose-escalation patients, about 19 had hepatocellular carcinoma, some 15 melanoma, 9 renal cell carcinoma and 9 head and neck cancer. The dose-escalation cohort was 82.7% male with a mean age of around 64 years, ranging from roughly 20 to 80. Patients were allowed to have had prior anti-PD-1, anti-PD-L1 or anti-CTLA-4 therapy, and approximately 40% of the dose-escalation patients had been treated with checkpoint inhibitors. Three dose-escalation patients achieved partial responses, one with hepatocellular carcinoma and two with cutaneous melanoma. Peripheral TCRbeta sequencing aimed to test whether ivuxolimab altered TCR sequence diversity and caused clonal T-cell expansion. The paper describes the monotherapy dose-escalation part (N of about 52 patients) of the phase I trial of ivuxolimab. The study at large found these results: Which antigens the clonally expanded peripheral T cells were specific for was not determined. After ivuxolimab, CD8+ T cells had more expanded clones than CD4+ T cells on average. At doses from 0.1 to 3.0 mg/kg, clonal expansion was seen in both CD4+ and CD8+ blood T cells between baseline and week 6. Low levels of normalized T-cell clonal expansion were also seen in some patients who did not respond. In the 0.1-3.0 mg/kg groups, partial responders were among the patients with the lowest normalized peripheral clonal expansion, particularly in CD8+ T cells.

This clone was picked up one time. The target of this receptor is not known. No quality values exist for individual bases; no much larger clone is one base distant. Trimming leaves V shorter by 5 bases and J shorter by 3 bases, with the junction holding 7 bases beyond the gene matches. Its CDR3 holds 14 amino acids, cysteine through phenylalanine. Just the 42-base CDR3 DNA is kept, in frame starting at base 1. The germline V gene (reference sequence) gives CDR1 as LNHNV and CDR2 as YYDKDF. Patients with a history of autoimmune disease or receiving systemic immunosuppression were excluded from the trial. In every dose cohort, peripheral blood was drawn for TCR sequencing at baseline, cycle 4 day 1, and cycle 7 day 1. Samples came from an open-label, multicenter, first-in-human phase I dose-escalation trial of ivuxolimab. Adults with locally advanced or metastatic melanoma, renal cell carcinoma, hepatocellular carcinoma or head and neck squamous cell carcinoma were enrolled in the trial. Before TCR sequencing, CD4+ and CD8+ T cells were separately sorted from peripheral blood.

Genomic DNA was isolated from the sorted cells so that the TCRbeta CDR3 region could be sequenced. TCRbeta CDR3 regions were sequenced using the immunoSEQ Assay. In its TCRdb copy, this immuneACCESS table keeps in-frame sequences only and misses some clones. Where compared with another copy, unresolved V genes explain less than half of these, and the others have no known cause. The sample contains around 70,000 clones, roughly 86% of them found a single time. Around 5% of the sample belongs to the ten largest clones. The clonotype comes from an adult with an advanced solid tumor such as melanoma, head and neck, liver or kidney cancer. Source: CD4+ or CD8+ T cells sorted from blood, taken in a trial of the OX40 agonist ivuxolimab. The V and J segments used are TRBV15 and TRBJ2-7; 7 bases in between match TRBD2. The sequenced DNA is TGTGCCACCAGCGGAGGCGGGGGAGACTACGAGCAGTACTTC. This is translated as CATSGGGGDYEQYF.